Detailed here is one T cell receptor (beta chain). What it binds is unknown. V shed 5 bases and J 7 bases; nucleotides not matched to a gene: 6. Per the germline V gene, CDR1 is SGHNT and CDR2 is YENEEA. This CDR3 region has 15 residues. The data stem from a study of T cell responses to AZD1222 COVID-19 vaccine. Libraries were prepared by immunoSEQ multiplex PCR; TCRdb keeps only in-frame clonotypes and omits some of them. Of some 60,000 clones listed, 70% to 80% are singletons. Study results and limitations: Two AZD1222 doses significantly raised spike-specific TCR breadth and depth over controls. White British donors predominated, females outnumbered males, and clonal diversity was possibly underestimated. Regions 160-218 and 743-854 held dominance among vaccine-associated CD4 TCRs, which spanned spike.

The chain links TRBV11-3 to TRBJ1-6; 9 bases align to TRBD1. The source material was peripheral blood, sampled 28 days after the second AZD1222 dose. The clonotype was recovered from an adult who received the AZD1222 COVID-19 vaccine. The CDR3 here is CASSGRTGANSPLHF. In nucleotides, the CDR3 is TGTGCCAGCAGCGGTCGGACAGGGGCCAATTCACCCCTCCACTTT.